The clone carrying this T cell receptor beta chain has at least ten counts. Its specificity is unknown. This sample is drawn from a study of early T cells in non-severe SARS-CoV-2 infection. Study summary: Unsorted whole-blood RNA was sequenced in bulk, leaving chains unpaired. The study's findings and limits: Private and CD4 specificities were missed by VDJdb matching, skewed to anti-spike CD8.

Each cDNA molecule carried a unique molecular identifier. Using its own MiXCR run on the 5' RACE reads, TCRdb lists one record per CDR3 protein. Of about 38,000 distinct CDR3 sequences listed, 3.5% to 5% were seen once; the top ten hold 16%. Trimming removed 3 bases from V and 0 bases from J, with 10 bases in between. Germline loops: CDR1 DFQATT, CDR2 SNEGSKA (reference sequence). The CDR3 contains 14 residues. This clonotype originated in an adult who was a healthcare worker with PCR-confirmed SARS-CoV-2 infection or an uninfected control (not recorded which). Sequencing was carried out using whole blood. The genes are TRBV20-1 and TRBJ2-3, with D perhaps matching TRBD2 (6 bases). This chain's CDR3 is CSASVAESTDTQYF. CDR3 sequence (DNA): TGCAGTGCTAGCGTAGCGGAGAGCACAGATACGCAGTATTTT.